One sample yielded the 23 T cell receptor beta chains listed below, sequenced in a study of cytomegalovirus exposure and HLA in healthy donors. Primers included in the PCR were 60 Vbeta and 13 Jbeta primers. TCRdb keeps only in-frame clones here, not all; method: immunoSEQ multiplex PCR. The data contain 90,000 to 110,000 clones, roughly 80% of them singletons. Sequenced: PBMCs. The source of these receptors is a woman aged 50 to 60 in good health and CMV-seropositive.

This rearrangement joins TRBV10-2 to TRBJ1-6, with D possibly matching TRBD1 (6 bases). The CDR3 sequence is 15 residues long. Germline CDR1 and CDR2: WSHSY and SAAADI. V shed 2 bases and J shed 9 bases, with 14 bases lying between them. CDR3 loop: CASSEPAGDGSPLHF. In DNA form, the CDR3 reads TGCGCCAGCAGTGAGCCGGCAGGGGATGGTTCACCCCTCCACTTT.

J is TRBJ2-5 and V is TRBV9; D possibly corresponds to TRBD1 (7 bases). Near its end, the DNA agrees better with TRBJ2-7, so the J call may be wrong. Germline assignment: CDR1 SGDLS and CDR2 YYNGEE. The CDR3 is 12 amino acids. This CDR3 reads CASSPGGGEQYF. As DNA, the CDR3 is TGTGCCAGCAGCCCAGGGGGAGGCGAGCAGTACTTC.

This chain links TRBV6-1 with TRBJ2-7; TRBD2 might be the D (5 bases). The germline V gene has CDR1 MNHNS and CDR2 SASEGT. The CDR3 has 14 residues. Trimming left V 11 bases short and J 0 bases short, with 17 bases between. DNA for the CDR3: TGTGCCTGGGAGACTCAGGCTCCCTCCTACGAGCAGTACTTC. This codes for CAWETQAPSYEQYF.

This clone was observed a few times. The chain employs TRBV7-9 and TRBJ1-6; 7 nucleotides align to TRBD1. This CDR3 region has 15 residues. Per the germline V gene, CDR1 is SEHNR and CDR2 is FQNEAQ (reference sequence). V lost 2 bases to trimming and J lost 8 bases; unmatched junction nucleotides: 6. The CDR3 protein is CASSLNRGYYSPLHF. DNA for the CDR3: TGTGCCAGCAGCTTAAACAGGGGTTACTATTCACCCCTCCACTTT.

The chain carries TRBV7-2 and TRBJ2-5; tentative D call: TRBD1 (6 bases). CDR1 is SGHTA and CDR2 is FQGNSA in the germline V gene. There are 12 residues in the CDR3. V was cut by 6 bases and J by 5 bases, with 10 bases left in between. CDR3 DNA: TGTGCCAGCAGGGCAGGGGTGGAGACCCAGTACTTC. Translating it yields CASRAGVETQYF.

This clone was found a few times. V usage is TRBV5-4 and J usage is TRBJ2-1; 15 bases align to TRBD2. Germline values: CDR1 SGHNT, CDR2 YYREEE (reference sequence). V trimming: 4 bases; J trimming: 6 bases; junction bases outside the gene matches: 14. This CDR3 comprises 19 residues. CDR3 in DNA: TGTGCCAGCAGCCCCCCGCCGGGACTAGCGGGAGGTAGCGGCAATGAGCAGTTCTTC. Protein: CASSPPPGLAGGSGNEQFF. Supplemented by reference TRBV5-4 and TRBJ2-1, the full variable domain reads ETGVTQSPTHLIKTRGQQVTLRCSSQSGHNTVSWYQQALGQGPQFIFQYYREEENGRGNFPPRFSGLQFPNYSSELNVNALELDDSALYLCASSPPPGLAGGSGNEQFFGPGTRLTVL.

V and J are TRBV21-1 and TRBJ2-1; TRBD1 reflects the table's D call only, with no check against the DNA. TRBV21-1 is described as a pseudogene. The CDR3 loop spans 15 amino acids. The CDR3 sequence: CASSNRDRVINEQFF. CDR3 nucleotide sequence: TGTGCCAGCAGCAACCGGGACAGGGTCATCAATGAGCAGTTCTTC.

The rearrangement links TRBV2 to TRBJ2-7; the match to TRBD1 covers 7 bases. Trimming took 9 bases from V and 0 from J; bases not matched to a gene: 5. The germline V gene encodes CDR1 SNHLY and CDR2 FYNNEI. The CDR3 has 13 amino acids. In nucleotides, the CDR3 is TGTGCCAGGGGCCGGGACAGCTCCTACGAGCAGTACTTC. Its translation: CARGRDSSYEQYF. The full variable domain, in which reference TRBV2 and TRBJ2-7 provide the parts outside the CDR3, is EPEVTQTPSHQVTQMGQEVILRCVPISNHLYFYWYRQILGQKVEFLVSFYNNEISEKSEIFDDQFSVERPDGSNFTLKIRSTKLEDSAMYFCARGRDSSYEQYFGPGTRLTVT.

This clone was detected a few times. The chain employs TRBV19 and TRBJ1-4, with 10 bases matching TRBD1. The CDR3 is 14 residues long. Losses at the gene ends were 4 bases for V and 6 bases for J; bases not matched to a gene: 2. CDR1 and CDR2 (germline): LNHDA, SQIVND (reference sequence). The CDR3 DNA reads TGTGCCAGTAGTACGACAGGGGGCCATGAAAAACTGTTTTTT. Its protein product is CASSTTGGHEKLFF.

This rearrangement joins TRBV5-6 to TRBJ2-1, with D possibly being TRBD2 (7 bases). Germline CDR1 and CDR2: SGHDT and YYEEEE. The CDR3 length is 16 residues. Trimming took off 4 bases at V and 6 bases at J, with 20 bases between the two ends. The CDR3 sequence is CASSVGGRGILNEQFF. The CDR3, as DNA: TGTGCCAGCAGCGTAGGGGGGCGGGGGATTCTCAATGAGCAGTTCTTC.

The genes are TRBV9 and TRBJ2-5; D might be TRBD2 (6 bases). V lost 0 bases, J lost 4 bases, and 16 bases lay in between. This CDR3 comprises 16 residues. The germline gives CDR1 SGDLS, CDR2 YYNGEE. CDR3 bases: TGTGCCAGCAGCGTAGCTAGCGCAAGGGGACCAGAGACCCAGTACTTC. It codes for CASSVASARGPETQYF.

The J gene is TRBJ2-5, the V gene TRBV11-2; TRBD1 agrees at 8 bases. The germline V gene has CDR1 SGHAT and CDR2 FQNNGV. J was trimmed by 2 bases and V by 1 base; bases with no gene match: 0. The CDR3 extends over 14 amino acids. The CDR3 region has the DNA TGTGCCAGCAGCTTAGGGACAGGGCAAGAGACCCAGTACTTC. Its translation: CASSLGTGQETQYF.

V gene TRBV6-6 combines with J gene TRBJ2-7, with 8 bases aligning to TRBD1. Per the germline V gene, CDR1 is MNHNY and CDR2 is SVGAGI (reference sequence). This CDR3 has 14 residues. J gave up 2 bases and V 3 bases, and 3 bases lay outside the gene matches. Written as DNA, the CDR3 is TGTGCCAGCAGTTATGGGGGACAGGCCTACGAGCAGTACTTC. This gives the protein CASSYGGQAYEQYF.

The V call is TRBV11-2, the J call TRBJ2-1; TRBD1 matches 7 bases. CDR1 and CDR2 from the germline V gene are SGHAT and FQNNGV. The CDR3 spans 13 residues. The junction had 2 bases not matched to a gene; V was cut back by 3 bases and J by 6 bases. CDR3 sequence: CASSFTGVNEQFF. In DNA, the CDR3 is TGTGCCAGCAGCTTCACAGGGGTCAATGAGCAGTTCTTC.

The chain is built from TRBV7-3 and TRBJ2-6; no reliable D call. Looked up from germline, CDR1 is SGHTA and CDR2 is FQGTGA. V dropped 4 bases and J dropped 1 base, with 2 bases sitting between them. The CDR3 has 13 amino acids. The CDR3 region has the DNA TGTGCCAGCAGCTCATCTGGGGCCAACGTCCTGACTTTC. Translation: CASSSSGANVLTF. Full variable domain (rest looked up from reference TRBV7-3 and TRBJ2-6): GAGVSQTPSNKVTEKGKYVELRCDPISGHTALYWYRQSLGQGPEFLIYFQGTGAADDSGLPNDRFFAVRPEGSVSTLKIQRTERGDSAVYLCASSSSGANVLTFGAGSRLTVL.

The V call is TRBV29-1, the J call TRBJ2-5; TRBD2 is a possible D gene (9 bases). The CDR3 loop spans 16 amino acids. V lost 6 bases and J lost 0, with 20 bases in between. CDR1 is SQVTM, CDR2 ANQGSEA, per germline. CDR3 loop: CSVQGGLAGYQETQYF. CDR3 sequence (DNA): TGCAGCGTACAGGGGGGTCTAGCGGGGTACCAAGAGACCCAGTACTTC.

This clone was counted only a few times. The rearrangement uses TRBV29-1 and TRBJ2-1; no reliable D call. The CDR3 sequence is 11 residues long. In germline, CDR1 is SQVTM, CDR2 ANQGSEA. Trimming took 7 bases from V and 7 from J, leaving 11 bases between them. The CDR3 loop reads CSGSRGNEQFF. The CDR3 coding sequence is TGCAGCGGGAGCCGTGGGAATGAGCAGTTCTTC.

The table lists this clone with a count of one. The chain has TRBV10-3 and TRBJ2-7; TRBD1 matches at 11 bases. The germline V gene has CDR1 ENHRY and CDR2 SYGVKD. Unmatched junction bases numbered 4, after V lost 6 bases and J lost 3 bases. This CDR3 is built from 14 residues. CDR3 amino acids: CAISEGQGVYEQYF. For the CDR3, the DNA is TGTGCCATCAGCGAGGGACAGGGGGTCTACGAGCAGTACTTC.

The rearrangement joins TRBV9 to TRBJ2-2; 7 bases are shared with TRBD1. The CDR3 runs to 14 residues. From germline, CDR1 is SGDLS and CDR2 YYNGEE. J lost 5 bases, V lost 4 bases, and 5 bases had no gene match. The CDR3 loop is CASSPTTGTGELFF. For the CDR3, the DNA is TGTGCCAGCAGCCCAACGACAGGGACCGGGGAGCTGTTTTTT.

The J gene is TRBJ2-7, the V gene TRBV6-5; 7 nucleotides align to TRBD1. From germline, CDR1 is MNHEY and CDR2 SVGAGI. V lost 6 bases to trimming and J lost 6 bases; unmatched junction nucleotides: 2. The CDR3 spans 11 residues. This CDR3 is CASSRTGEQYF. CDR3 DNA: TGTGCCAGCAGCAGGACAGGCGAGCAGTACTTC.

The chain employs TRBV7-3 and TRBJ2-1; D possibly corresponds to TRBD1 (5 bases). The CDR3 runs to 13 residues. V lost 5 bases and J lost 8, with 13 bases in between. Germline assignment: CDR1 SGHTA and CDR2 FQGTGA. Written as DNA, the CDR3 is TGTGCCAGCAGCCCCGTGGGGCCCTATGAGCAGTTCTTC. Its translation: CASSPVGPYEQFF.

The chain recombines TRBV4-3 with TRBJ2-7, with 9 bases that match TRBD1. The CDR3 loop spans 20 amino acids. The junction had 17 bases not matched to a gene; V was cut back by 0 bases and J by 2 bases. The germline V gene has CDR1 LGHNA and CDR2 YSLEER. The CDR3 is CASSQEPGQGRFGTPYEQYF. CDR3 bases: TGCGCCAGCAGCCAAGAACCGGGACAGGGAAGGTTTGGGACACCCTACGAGCAGTACTTC.

This clone was seen only once. This chain joins TRBV27 and TRBJ2-2; tentative D call: TRBD1 (6 bases). V dropped 3 bases and J dropped 3 bases, with 8 bases sitting between them. The CDR3 runs 14 residues. CDR1 is MNHEY, CDR2 SMNVEV, per germline (reference sequence). The CDR3 spells CASSLDRYTGELFF. CDR3 in DNA: TGTGCCAGCAGTTTGGACAGATACACCGGGGAGCTGTTTTTT.